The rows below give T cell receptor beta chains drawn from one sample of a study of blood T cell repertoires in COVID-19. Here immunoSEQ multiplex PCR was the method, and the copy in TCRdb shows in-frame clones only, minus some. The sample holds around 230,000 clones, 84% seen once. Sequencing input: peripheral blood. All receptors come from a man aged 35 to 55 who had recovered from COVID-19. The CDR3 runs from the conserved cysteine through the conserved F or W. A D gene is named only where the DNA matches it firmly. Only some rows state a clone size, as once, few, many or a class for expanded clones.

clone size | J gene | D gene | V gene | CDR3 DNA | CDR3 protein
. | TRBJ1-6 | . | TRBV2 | TGTGCCAGCAACCAGGGTGCTTATAATTCACCCCTCCACTTT | CASNQGAYNSPLHF
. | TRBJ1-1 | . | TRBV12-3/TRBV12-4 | TGTGCCAGCGTCCAAGGGGTGGTCACTGAAGCTTTCTTT | CASVQGVVTEAFF
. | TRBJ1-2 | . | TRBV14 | TGTGCCAGCAGCCAACAGTACAGGGCTTATGGCTACACCTTC | CASSQQYRAYGYTF
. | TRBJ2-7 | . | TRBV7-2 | TGTGCCAGCAGCTTAGCGGGGAGAAGGTCTGGGTTCGAGCAGTACTTC | CASSLAGRRSGFEQYF
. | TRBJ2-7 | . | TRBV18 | TGTGCCAGCTCACCCGACGGGGGCTCCTACGAGCAGTACTTC | CASSPDGGSYEQYF
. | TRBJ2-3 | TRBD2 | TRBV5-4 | TGTGCCAGCAGCAGTCAGCGGGAGGGGGGCACAGATACGCAGTATTTT | CASSSQREGGTDTQYF
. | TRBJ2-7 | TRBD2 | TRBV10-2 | TGCGCCAGCAGCGGGAGGGCGGTCAACGAGCAGTACTTC | CASSGRAVNEQYF
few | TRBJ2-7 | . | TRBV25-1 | TGTGCCAGCAGAGACTACTACGAGCAGTACTTC | CASRDYYEQYF
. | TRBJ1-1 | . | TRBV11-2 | TGTGCCAGCAGCTCCGGTCTGAACACTGAAGCTTTCTTT | CASSSGLNTEAFF
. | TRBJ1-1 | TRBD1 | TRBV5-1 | TGCGCCAGCAGCTTGCAGGGGGTATACACTGAAGCTTTCTTT | CASSLQGVYTEAFF
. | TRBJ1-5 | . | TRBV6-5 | TGTGCCAGCAGTTACTTGGGAGGACCCCAGCATTTT | CASSYLGGPQHF
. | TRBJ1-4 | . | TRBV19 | TGTGCCAGTAGTATCGGATACCAGGCAACTAATGAAAAACTGTTTTTT | CASSIGYQATNEKLFF
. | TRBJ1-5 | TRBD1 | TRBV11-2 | TGTGCCAGCAGCTTGAGGGGGCATCAGCCCCAGCATTTT | CASSLRGHQPQHF
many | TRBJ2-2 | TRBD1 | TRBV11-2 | TGTGCCAGCAGCTCCCGGGACAGATGGACCGGGGAGCTGTTTTTT | CASSSRDRWTGELFF
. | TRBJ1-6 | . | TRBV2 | TGTGCCAGCAGTGATCCAGGGCGGAATTCACCCCTCCACTTT | CASSDPGRNSPLHF
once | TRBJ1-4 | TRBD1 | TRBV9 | TGTGCCAGCAGCCCACAGGGGGCCCAGTCTAATGAAAAACTGTTTTTT | CASSPQGAQSNEKLFF
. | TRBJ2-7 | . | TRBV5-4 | TGTGCCAGCGGAGGGACAGTCGAGCAGTACTTC | CASGGTVEQYF
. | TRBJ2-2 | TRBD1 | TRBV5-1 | TGCGCCAGCAGCATACTGACAGGGACCGGGGAGCTGTTTTTT | CASSILTGTGELFF
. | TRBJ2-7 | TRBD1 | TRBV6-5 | TGTGCCAGCAGCCTATCCGGGACAGTGAACTACGAGCAGTACTTC | CASSLSGTVNYEQYF
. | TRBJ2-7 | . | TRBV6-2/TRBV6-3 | TGTGCCAGCAGTATCCTTCGACAGGAGCCCTACGAGCAGTACTTC | CASSILRQEPYEQYF
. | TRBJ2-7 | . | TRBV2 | TGTGCCAGCACCCGGGACACGCGGTACGAGCAGTACTTC | CASTRDTRYEQYF
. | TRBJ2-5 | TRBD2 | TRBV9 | TGTGCCAGCAGCGTAGGTGCGGGGGGGCCCCAAGAGACCCAGTACTTC | CASSVGAGGPQETQYF
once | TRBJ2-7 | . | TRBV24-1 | TGTGCCACCAGCCCTGCGGGCTACGAGCAGTACTTC | CATSPAGYEQYF
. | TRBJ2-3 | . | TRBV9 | TGTGCCAGCAGCGTAGTGCGCGGGAATTTCCCAGATACGCAGTATTTT | CASSVVRGNFPDTQYF
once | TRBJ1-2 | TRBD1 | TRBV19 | TGTGCCAGTAGTACAAGACAGGGGGCTGGCTATGGCTACACCTTC | CASSTRQGAGYGYTF
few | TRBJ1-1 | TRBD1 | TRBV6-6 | TGTGCCAGCATCCAACAGGGGGAAGCTTTCTTT | CASIQQGEAFF
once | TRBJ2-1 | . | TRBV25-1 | TGTGCCAGCAGTGAGGGGCGGGGGCTGTTCTTC | CASSEGRGLFF
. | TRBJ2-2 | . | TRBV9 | TGTGCCAGCAGCGTAGTGCGGGGTTCGACCGGGGAGCTGTTTTTT | CASSVVRGSTGELFF
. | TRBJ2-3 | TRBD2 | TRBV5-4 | TGTGCCAGCAGCGCGGGACTAGTGACAGATACGCAGTATTTT | CASSAGLVTDTQYF
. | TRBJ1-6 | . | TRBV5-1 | TGCGCCAGCAGCTTGTGGGGAGTGGAGTCACCCCTCCACTTT | CASSLWGVESPLHF
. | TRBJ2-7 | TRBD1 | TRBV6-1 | TGTGCCAGCAGTGAAGCATGGACAGGGTTCGAGCAGTACTTC | CASSEAWTGFEQYF
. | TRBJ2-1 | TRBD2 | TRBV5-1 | TGCGCCAGCTACGGTCTAGCGGGAGTCGAAAATGAGCAGTTCTTC | CASYGLAGVENEQFF
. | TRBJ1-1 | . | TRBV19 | TGTGCCAGTAGTACACGCGGAGCGAACACTGAAGCTTTCTTT | CASSTRGANTEAFF
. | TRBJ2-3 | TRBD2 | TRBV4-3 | TGCGCCAGCAGCCAAGATCGGCTAGCGGGAGAGGGAGATACGCAGTATTTT | CASSQDRLAGEGDTQYF
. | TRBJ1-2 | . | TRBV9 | TGTGCCAGCAGCGCTAGGGCCGGGGGATTTGGCTACACCTTC | CASSARAGGFGYTF
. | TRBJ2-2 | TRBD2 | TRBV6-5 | TGTGCCAGCAGTTACTCGGTCAGCGGGGGGACCGGGGAGCTGTTTTTT | CASSYSVSGGTGELFF